Below are 6 T cell receptor beta chains sequenced from a single sample in a study of blood T cell repertoires in COVID-19. Only in-frame clones appear in the TCRdb table, and some are missing; sequencing was by immunoSEQ multiplex PCR. The data show hundreds of thousands of clones, about 90% seen once. Sample: peripheral blood. The receptors shown here come from a woman aged 40 to 50 who had recovered from COVID-19.

The V gene is TRBV5-1, the J gene TRBJ1-2; D unresolved. V was cut by 3 bases and J by 8 bases, with 20 bases left in between. Per germline, CDR1 SGHRS and CDR2 YFSETQ. The CDR3 loop spans 15 amino acids. In DNA, the CDR3 is TGCGCCAGCAGCTCGACCGGGCCCTCCGCGGGGGGCTACACCTTC. It translates to CASSSTGPSAGGYTF.

V usage is TRBV7-2 and J usage is TRBJ1-1, with D tentatively TRBD1 (5 bases). Trimming took off 7 bases at V and 2 bases at J, with 14 bases between the two ends. Germline V gene data show CDR1 as SGHTA and CDR2 as FQGNSA. The CDR3 consists of 14 residues. CDR3 amino acids: CASTPGAFNTEAFF. The CDR3, as DNA: TGTGCCAGCACCCCTGGGGCCTTTAACACTGAAGCTTTCTTT. The full variable domain, in which reference TRBV7-2 and TRBJ1-1 provide the parts outside the CDR3, is GAGVSQSPSNKVTEKGKDVELRCDPISGHTALYWYRQSLGQGLEFLIYFQGNSAPDKSGLPSDRFSAERTGGSVSTLTIQRTQQEDSAVYLCASTPGAFNTEAFFGQGTRLTVV.

J is TRBJ2-6 and V is TRBV5-1; TRBD1 aligns across 8 bases. The germline V gene encodes CDR1 SGHRS and CDR2 YFSETQ. J was trimmed by 2 bases and V by 0 bases; bases with no gene match: 4. This CDR3 contains 17 residues. DNA for the CDR3: TGCGCCAGCAGCTTGGGAGCAGGGGGCCCTGGGGCCAACGTCCTGACTTTC. This gives the protein CASSLGAGGPGANVLTF.

This clone has just one count. The chain carries TRBV27 and TRBJ1-2; 8 bases line up with TRBD1. This CDR3 region has 13 residues. From germline, CDR1 is MNHEY and CDR2 SMNVEV (reference sequence). V lost 4 bases, J lost 8 bases, and 6 bases stayed unmatched. The CDR3 region is CASSYRGGGGYTF. In nucleotides, the CDR3 is TGTGCCAGCAGTTACAGGGGGGGAGGCGGCTACACCTTC.

J is TRBJ1-2 and V is TRBV28; D not certain. CDR1 and CDR2 from the germline V gene are MDHEN and SYDVKM. V was pared by 8 bases and J by 7 bases, with 8 bases between. The CDR3 spans 10 residues. CDR3 nucleotides: TGTGCCAGCGGTACCGGTGGCTACACCTTC. It is translated as CASGTGGYTF.

Here the CDR3 reads CASSFRGTEGMAQAFF. CDR3 coding DNA: TGTGCCAGCAGCTTCAGGGGTACAGAAGGAATGGCCCAAGCTTTCTTT. The chain joins TRBV11-2 to TRBJ1-1, with D perhaps TRBD1 (6 bases). The CDR3 has 16 amino acids. The germline CDR1 and CDR2 sequences are SGHAT and FQNNGV. The ends were cut back, 3 bases at V and 9 bases at J, with 23 bases in the middle.